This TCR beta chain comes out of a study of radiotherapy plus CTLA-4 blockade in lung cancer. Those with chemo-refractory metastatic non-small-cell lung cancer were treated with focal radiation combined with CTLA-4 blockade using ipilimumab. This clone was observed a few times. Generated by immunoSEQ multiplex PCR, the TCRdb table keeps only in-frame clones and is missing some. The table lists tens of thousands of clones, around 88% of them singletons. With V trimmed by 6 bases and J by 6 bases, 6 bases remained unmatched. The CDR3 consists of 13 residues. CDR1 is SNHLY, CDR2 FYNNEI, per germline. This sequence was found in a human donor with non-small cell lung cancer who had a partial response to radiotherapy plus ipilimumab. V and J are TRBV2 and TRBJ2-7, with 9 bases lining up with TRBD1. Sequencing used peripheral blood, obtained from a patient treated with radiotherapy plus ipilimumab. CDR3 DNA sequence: TGTGCCAGCAGCTCAGACAGGGGGGGCGAGCAGTACTTC. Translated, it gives CASSSDRGGEQYF.